The TCR beta chain under discussion was sequenced for a study of brain T cells in children with intractable seizures. Only in-frame clones appear in the TCRdb table, and some are missing; sequencing was by immunoSEQ multiplex PCR. The table lists 300,000 to 400,000 clones, 93% of them singletons. The time point: blood from clinic visit 5 months post-surgery; TSC patient then seizure free. Trimming cost V 3 bases and J 5 bases, with 16 bases left between them. The V gene's germline CDR1 is SGHAT and CDR2 FQNNGV. This CDR3 is 15 amino acids long. The chain links TRBV11-2 to TRBJ2-5; possible D gene TRBD2, 5 bases. The receptor comes from a boy under three years old with tuberous sclerosis and intractable seizures. The sequencing here drew on peripheral blood, taken approximately 5 months after surgery. The CDR3 loop is CASSFRLTTGETQYF. In nucleotides, the CDR3 is TGTGCCAGCAGCTTTCGACTAACCACCGGGGAGACCCAGTACTTC.